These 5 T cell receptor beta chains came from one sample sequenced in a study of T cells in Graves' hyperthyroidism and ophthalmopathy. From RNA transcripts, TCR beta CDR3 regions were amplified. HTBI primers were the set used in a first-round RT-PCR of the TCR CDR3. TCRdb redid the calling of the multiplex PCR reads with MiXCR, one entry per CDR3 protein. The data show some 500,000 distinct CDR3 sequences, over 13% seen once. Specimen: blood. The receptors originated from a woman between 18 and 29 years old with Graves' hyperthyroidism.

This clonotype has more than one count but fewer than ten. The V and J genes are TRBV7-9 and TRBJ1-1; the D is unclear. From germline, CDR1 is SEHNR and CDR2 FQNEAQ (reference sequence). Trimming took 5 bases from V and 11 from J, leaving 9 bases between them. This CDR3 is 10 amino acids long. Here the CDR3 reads CASSRGWAFF. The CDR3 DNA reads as TGTGCCAGCAGCCGAGGGTGGGCTTTCTTT.

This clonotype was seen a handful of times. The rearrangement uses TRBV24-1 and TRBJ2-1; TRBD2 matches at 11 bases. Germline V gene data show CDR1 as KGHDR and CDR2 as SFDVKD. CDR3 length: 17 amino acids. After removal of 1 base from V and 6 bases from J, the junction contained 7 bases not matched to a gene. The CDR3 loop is CATSDFSSGRARNEQFF. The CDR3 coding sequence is TGTGCCACCAGTGATTTTAGTAGCGGGAGGGCCCGCAATGAGCAGTTCTTC.

Here the CDR3 reads CAWSRASRKDTQYF. The CDR3 DNA is TGTGCCTGGAGTAGAGCTAGCCGAAAAGATACGCAGTATTTT. The chain has TRBV30 and TRBJ2-3, with a tentative D call TRBD2 (5 bases). The CDR3 sequence is 14 residues long. The V end lost 2 bases, the J end lost 5 bases, and 14 bases lay between the germline ends. Germline-derived CDR1 and CDR2 are GTSNPN and SVGIG (reference sequence).

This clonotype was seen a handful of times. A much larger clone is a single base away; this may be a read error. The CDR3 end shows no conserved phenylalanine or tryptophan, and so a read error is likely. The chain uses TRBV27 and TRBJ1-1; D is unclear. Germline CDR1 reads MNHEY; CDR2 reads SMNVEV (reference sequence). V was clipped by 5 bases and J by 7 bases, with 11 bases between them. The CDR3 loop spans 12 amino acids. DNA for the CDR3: TGTGCCAGCAGTCCCAACAGCCTTGAAGCTTTCCTT. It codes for CASSPNSLEAFL.

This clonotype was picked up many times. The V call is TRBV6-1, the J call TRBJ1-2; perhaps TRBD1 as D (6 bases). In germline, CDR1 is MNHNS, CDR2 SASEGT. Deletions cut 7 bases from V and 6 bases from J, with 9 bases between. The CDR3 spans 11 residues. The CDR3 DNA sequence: TGTGCCAGCACCGACAGGAATGGCTACACCTTC. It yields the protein CASTDRNGYTF.